The text below deals with one T cell receptor (beta chain). Its antigen is as yet unknown. Sequencing of cultured CD4+ T cell DNA used the Oncomine TCR Beta short-read assay. TCRdb called the PCR reads again in MiXCR, with one record for every CDR3 protein. The data show 4,600 or so distinct CDR3 sequences, 40% to 55% seen once. These data belong to a study of vaccination and CD4 T cells after COVID-19. Study background: Controls used CEFX viral epitopes (positive), HIV-1 Nef peptides (negative), or no peptide.

This CDR3 comprises 15 residues. V shed 0 bases and J 3 bases; nucleotides not matched to a gene: 4. Germline values: CDR1 DFQATT, CDR2 SNEGSKA (reference sequence). Noted treatment: roughly 10-day PBMC culture with coronavirus spike peptide pools or control peptides (ViraFEST assay). All positive PCR tests were dated between March and December 2020, predating US Alpha, Beta and Delta variants. This sequence originates from a human donor who had recovered from COVID-19. The chain uses TRBV20-1 and TRBJ2-1, with 8 bases that match TRBD2. The sequencing sample was made of CD4+ T cells from blood, cultured in vitro. The CDR3 sequence is CSARDRSGSYNEQFF. As DNA, the CDR3 is TGCAGTGCTAGAGATCGGAGCGGGAGCTACAATGAGCAGTTCTTC.